The rows below give T cell receptor beta chains drawn from one sample of a study of cytomegalovirus exposure and HLA in healthy donors. Using immunoSEQ multiplex PCR, the repertoire was profiled, and TCRdb retains in-frame clones only, with some absent. In the table there are more than 85,000 clones, approximately 80% of which are singletons. The sample taken for sequencing was PBMCs. The receptors were sampled from a woman in her 30s in good health and CMV-seronegative. CDR3s include the opening cysteine and the closing phenylalanine or tryptophan. The D gene is left open where the match is weak. The size entry is marked missing in some rows and otherwise reads once, few, many or a size class.

d_call	j_call	v_call	clone_size	cdr3_nt	cdr3_aa
TRBD2	TRBJ2-7	TRBV5-1	.	TGCGCCAGCAGCTCCCTAGCGGGTTCCTCCTACGAGCAGTACTTC	CASSSLAGSSYEQYF
.	TRBJ2-7	TRBV5-4	.	TGTGCCAGCAGCTTGGACTACACCTACGAGCAGTACTTC	CASSLDYTYEQYF
.	TRBJ1-1	TRBV28	.	TGTGCCAGCAGTGCCCACGGGACATACGGTGAAGCTTTCTTT	CASSAHGTYGEAFF
.	TRBJ1-5	TRBV28	.	TGTGCCAGCAGTGGGGCGGGGGGCAATCAGCCCCAGCATTTT	CASSGAGGNQPQHF
.	TRBJ1-1	TRBV6-5	.	TGTGCCAGCAGTCGGACACTAAACACTGAAGCTTTCTTT	CASSRTLNTEAFF
TRBD1	TRBJ1-1	TRBV2	.	TGTGCCAGCAGTGAGGACAGGGGATCCACTGAAGCTTTCTTT	CASSEDRGSTEAFF
TRBD2	TRBJ2-2	TRBV6-5	few	TGTGCCAGCAGTTACGGACTAGCGGGAGTCGGGGAGCTGTTTTTT	CASSYGLAGVGELFF
.	TRBJ1-1	TRBV6-5	.	TGTGCCAGCAGAGGACAGTATGAAGCTTTCTTT	CASRGQYEAFF
.	TRBJ2-1	TRBV5-6	.	TGTGCCAGCAGACGCGGGACGGGGTACAATGAGCAGTTCTTC	CASRRGTGYNEQFF
TRBD1	TRBJ1-4	TRBV18	.	TGTGCCAGCTCAATGGACAGGGCCTATGAAAAACTGTTTTTT	CASSMDRAYEKLFF
.	TRBJ2-3	TRBV5-6	.	TGTGCCAGCAGCTTGTGGCAGGGTTGGCAGTATTTT	CASSLWQGWQYF
.	TRBJ2-1	TRBV5-1	.	TGCGCCAGCGGTTTACCAGGAACGAACAATGAGCAGTTCTTC	CASGLPGTNNEQFF
TRBD1	TRBJ1-1	TRBV29-1	once	TGCAGCGTTCGGTCCCCCTATGCGGGACAGCAAAGTAGAGCTTTCTTT	CSVRSPYAGQQSRAFF
.	TRBJ2-7	TRBV2	.	TGTGCCAGCATTGGTATTGAGCCCCCCTACGAGCAGTACTTC	CASIGIEPPYEQYF
.	TRBJ2-2	TRBV4-3	once	TGCGCCAGCAGCCAAGAAGGGGTCGGGGAGCTGTTTTTT	CASSQEGVGELFF
.	TRBJ2-3	TRBV9	.	TGTGCCAGCAGCGCTTATAGCACAGATACGCAGTATTTT	CASSAYSTDTQYF